The entry below gives a single T cell receptor beta chain sequence along with its context. What it binds is not known. This record comes from a study of cytomegalovirus exposure and HLA in healthy donors. Study as a whole: T cells numbering about 179 million yielded more than 95 million unique TCR beta sequences in an earlier analysis.

Per the germline V gene, CDR1 is PRHDT and CDR2 is FYEKMQ (reference sequence). The ends lost 0 bases at V and 9 bases at J; junction bases unmatched: 4. There are 15 residues in the CDR3. Vbeta (60) and Jbeta (13) primers were used in the PCR. Only in-frame clones appear in the TCRdb table, and some are missing; sequencing was by immunoSEQ multiplex PCR. The table has about 170,000 clones, under 80% seen once. Broader study findings: In an earlier analysis, productive rearrangement rates for most beta V segments clustered near 87% or 30%.

This chain links TRBV13 with TRBJ2-1; TRBD2 matches at 11 bases. Sequences were obtained from PBMCs. The sequence came from a female donor in good health and CMV-seronegative. The CDR3 sequence: CASSLGASGRFEQFF. The CDR3 nucleotides are TGTGCCAGCAGCTTAGGAGCTAGCGGGAGGTTTGAGCAGTTCTTC. Looking up the rest from reference TRBV13 and TRBJ2-1 gives the full variable domain: AAGVIQSPRHLIKEKRETATLKCYPIPRHDTVYWYQQGPGQDPQFLISFYEKMQSDKGSIPDRFSAQQFSDYHSELNMSSLELGDSALYFCASSLGASGRFEQFFGPGTRLTVL.